What follows are 10 T cell receptor beta chains derived from one specimen sequenced in a study of blood T cell repertoires in COVID-19. The assay was immunoSEQ multiplex PCR, and TCRdb's table has in-frame clones only and misses some. The table records about 130,000 clones, about 80% of them present only once. The sequenced material came from peripheral blood. The source is a woman aged 50 to 60 with acute or convalescent COVID-19.

CDR3 region: CASSGGLGGSAIGNQPQHF. The CDR3, as DNA: TGTGCCAGTAGTGGCGGCTTGGGGGGGTCGGCGATTGGCAATCAGCCCCAGCATTTT. The chain joins TRBV19 to TRBJ1-5; TRBD1 is a possible D gene (5 bases). There are 19 residues in the CDR3. CDR1 is LNHDA and CDR2 is SQIVND in the germline V gene (reference sequence). V was clipped by 5 bases and J by 2 bases, with 25 bases between them.

The genes are TRBV28 and TRBJ1-1; a weak D match, TRBD1 (5 bases). Germline V lookup: CDR1 MDHEN, CDR2 SYDVKM. The V and J ends lost 8 bases and 8 bases respectively, with 12 bases between them. This CDR3 has 11 residues. The CDR3 loop reads CASPRGREAFF. The CDR3 DNA follows: TGTGCCAGCCCAAGGGGCAGAGAAGCTTTCTTT.

In its sample, this clone was seen a few times. The V gene is TRBV2, the J gene TRBJ2-1, with D tentatively TRBD2 (6 bases). There are 13 residues in the CDR3. CDR1 is SNHLY and CDR2 is FYNNEI in the germline V gene. The ends were cut back, 5 bases at V and 4 bases at J, with 9 bases in the middle. CDR3 region: CASSPTSYNEQFF. The CDR3 nucleotides read TGTGCCAGCAGTCCGACTAGTTACAATGAGCAGTTCTTC.

The chain couples TRBV30 to TRBJ2-5; the D gene is possibly TRBD2 (6 bases). Trimming cost V 5 bases and J 2 bases, with 9 bases left between them. Germline CDR1 is GTSNPN and CDR2 is SVGIG (reference sequence). The CDR3 is made up of 12 amino acids. Here the CDR3 reads CAWGTSQETQYF. CDR3 DNA: TGTGCCTGGGGGACTTCTCAAGAGACCCAGTACTTC.

The chain has TRBV7-9 and TRBJ2-5; TRBD2 matches at 10 bases. J was trimmed by 5 bases and V by 3 bases; bases with no gene match: 9. In germline, CDR1 is SEHNR, CDR2 FQNEAQ (reference sequence). This CDR3 contains 16 residues. CDR3 sequence (DNA): TGTGCCAGCAGCTTGAGCGGGGGGGCTATTGGTGAGACCCAGTACTTC. Translating gives CASSLSGGAIGETQYF.

This clone was seen a handful of times. The chain is built from TRBV27 and TRBJ2-2; D remains unclear. Germline V gene lookup returns CDR1 MNHEY and CDR2 SMNVEV (reference sequence). The CDR3 extends over 15 amino acids. V was cut by 4 bases and J by 0 bases, with 9 bases left in between. DNA of the CDR3: TGTGCCAGCAGTTCAAGCTACCCGAACACCGGGGAGCTGTTTTTT. It codes for CASSSSYPNTGELFF.

Of note for this clone: The junction differs from germline at one of its ends, possibly a read error. The CDR3 nucleotides read TGTGCTAGCAGCTTGGCGGGAATCACAGATACGCAGTATTTT. Translation: CASSLAGITDTQYF. The chain employs TRBV7-7 and TRBJ2-3, with D perhaps TRBD2 (6 bases). The CDR3 is 14 amino acids. Looked up from germline, CDR1 is SSHAT and CDR2 is FNYEAQ (reference sequence). Full variable domain (missing parts from reference TRBV7-7 and TRBJ2-3): GAGVSQSPRYKVTKRGQDVTLRCDPISSHATLYWYQQALGQGPEFLTYFNYEAQPDKSGLPSDRFSAERPEGSISTLTIQRTEQRDSAMYRCASSLAGITDTQYFGPGTRLTVL.

This chain connects TRBV24-1 to TRBJ2-1, with 13 nucleotides matching TRBD2. The germline V gene encodes CDR1 KGHDR and CDR2 SFDVKD. V dropped 4 bases and J dropped 5; count of bases not matched to a gene: 4. The CDR3 consists of 16 residues. CDR3 sequence (DNA): TGTGCCACCAGTGACTCACTAGCGGGAGGGGACAATGAGCAGTTCTTC. Translated, it gives CATSDSLAGGDNEQFF.

This rearrangement joins TRBV5-1 to TRBJ2-7; perhaps TRBD1 as D (6 bases). V lost 1 base and J lost 7, with 12 bases in between. The germline gives CDR1 SGHRS, CDR2 YFSETQ. This CDR3 contains 13 residues. The CDR3 here is CASSLMGAGEQYF. The CDR3 DNA follows: TGCGCCAGCAGCTTGATGGGGGCAGGGGAGCAGTACTTC.

The chain links TRBV2 to TRBJ2-2; D is possibly TRBD1 (6 bases). Trimming shortened V by 4 bases and J by 2 bases, and 11 bases separated the two germline ends. Germline V lookup: CDR1 SNHLY, CDR2 FYNNEI. The CDR3 has 15 amino acids. The chain's CDR3 is CASSVLQGNTGELFF. CDR3 nucleotides: TGTGCCAGCAGTGTTTTACAGGGAAACACCGGGGAGCTGTTTTTT.